This TCR beta chain was retrieved from a study of blood T cell repertoires in COVID-19. Libraries were prepared by immunoSEQ multiplex PCR; TCRdb keeps only in-frame clonotypes and omits some of them. The data contain around 280,000 clones, around 85% of them singletons. The sequence derives from a woman in her forties who had recovered from COVID-19. Sequences were obtained from PBMCs or T cells enriched from blood (not recorded which).

Written as DNA, the CDR3 is TGTGCCATCAGTGAGTCGACCCTAGCGGGAGGATTAGATACGCAGTATTTT. Its protein is CAISESTLAGGLDTQYF. The rearrangement links TRBV10-3 to TRBJ2-3, with TRBD2 matching over 11 bases. The germline V gene encodes CDR1 ENHRY and CDR2 SYGVKD. J gave up 5 bases and V 0 bases, and 7 bases lay outside the gene matches. This CDR3 has 17 amino acids.